The text below deals with one T cell receptor (beta chain). This entry belongs to a study of shared clonotypes between healthy human individuals. Data came from immunoSEQ multiplex PCR; TCRdb stores just in-frame clones and leaves some out. The table has roughly 2 million clones, 85% to 95% seen once. This CDR3 has 15 amino acids. The V gene end was trimmed by 5 bases and the J gene end by 1 base; junction bases not matched to a gene: 6. Germline assignment: CDR1 SGHTA and CDR2 FQGNSA. The TCR originated in a young man in good health. Material: naive CD4+ T cells sorted from blood. Subset indicated: CD45RA+ positively selected. The chain recombines TRBV7-2 with TRBJ2-3; 7 bases match TRBD1. CDR3 nucleotide sequence: TGTGCCAGCAGCAAAACCGGGACAGGCACAGATACGCAGTATTTT. As protein: CASSKTGTGTDTQYF.